This T cell receptor (beta chain) was identified in a study of blood T cell repertoires in COVID-19. In the study overall: Some COVID-19 samples were acute and others convalescent; all came from the United States, Italy and Spain. T cells, B-cell-depleted T cells, or PBMCs supplied cDNA or gDNA.

Original processing methods: Amplified reference gene primers provided the basis for estimating nucleated cell counts. Sequenced by immunoSEQ multiplex PCR; TCRdb stores in-frame clones only, minus some. V and J calls and clone size are as listed in that table; D and trimming were resolved from the DNA. The profile shows 45,000 to 55,000 clones, 65% to 85% of them singletons. This CDR3 is 17 amino acids long. J gave up 5 bases and V 1 base, and 10 bases lay outside the gene matches. Per germline, CDR1 LGHNA and CDR2 YNFKEQ. The genes are TRBV4-2 and TRBJ2-5; 10 bases align to TRBD2. Sequencing was performed on peripheral blood. This sequence originates from a human donor with active or convalescent COVID-19. The donor label of this sample is uncertain. CDR3 in amino acids: CASSQVLPSGSDETQYF. Here the CDR3 DNA reads TGTGCCAGCAGCCAAGTTTTGCCTAGCGGGAGCGATGAGACCCAGTACTTC.